A selection of T cell receptor beta chains follows, all from one sample in a study of metastatic and nonmetastatic thyroid tumors. TCRdb recomputed clones from the PCR reads via MiXCR. The sample records 25,000 to 30,000 clones, under 25% being singletons. Sequences were obtained from blood. These TCRs come from a female donor with papillary thyroid cancer or a benign thyroid nodule (not recorded which). Some clones in this sample may be carry-over from other donors' samples. The CDR3 runs from the conserved cysteine through the conserved F or W.

V,J,CDR3
TRBV9,TRBJ1-2,CASSAPRGAGYGYTF
TRBV7-9,TRBJ2-1,CASSLNPYNEQFF
TRBV20-1,TRBJ2-7,CSVRGQGISYEQYF
TRBV7-2,TRBJ1-2,CASSSPTIPKYGYTF
TRBV28,TRBJ2-1,CASMGSSYNEQFF
TRBV7-1,TRBJ2-3,CAISIKTSGSSTITDTQYF
TRBV2,TRBJ2-7,CASTSGQGGYEQYF
TRBV7-6,TRBJ2-3,CASRPKDTQYF
TRBV24-1,TRBJ2-1,CATSARLAGCYNEQFF
TRBV12-3/TRBV12-4,TRBJ2-1,CASRGLAGRGGPYNEQFF
TRBV12-3/TRBV12-4,TRBJ1-2,CASRPTGLGNYGYTF
TRBV4-1,TRBJ2-7,CASSQVFGGSLYEQYF
TRBV20-1,TRBJ1-2,CSARGVSRYGYTF
TRBV10-3,TRBJ1-5,CAIKGTEAGNQPQHF
TRBV12-3/TRBV12-4,TRBJ1-2,CASSPEGRNYGYTF
TRBV9,TRBJ1-2,CASSAALLSGAAYGYTF
TRBV19,TRBJ1-1,CASSRTGVEAFF